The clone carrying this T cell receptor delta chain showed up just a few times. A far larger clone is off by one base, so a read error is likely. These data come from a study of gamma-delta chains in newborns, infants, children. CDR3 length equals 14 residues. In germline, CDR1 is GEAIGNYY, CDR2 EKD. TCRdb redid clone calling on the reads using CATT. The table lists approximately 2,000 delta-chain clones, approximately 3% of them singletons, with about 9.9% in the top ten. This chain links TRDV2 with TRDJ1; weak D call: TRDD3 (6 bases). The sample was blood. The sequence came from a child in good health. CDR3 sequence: CACDTLGTTDKPIF. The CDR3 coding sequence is TGTGCCTGTGACACTCTGGGGACCACCGATAAACCCATCTTT.